These 7 T cell receptor beta chains share one sample of origin, sequenced in a study of cytomegalovirus exposure and HLA in healthy donors. The PCR contained 60 Vbeta and 13 Jbeta primers. Sequencing used immunoSEQ multiplex PCR; TCRdb keeps in-frame clones, though not all of them. The table shows under 150,000 clones, with 82% occurring only once. Material: PBMCs. These receptors were obtained from a male donor in good health and CMV-seronegative.

This chain links TRBV5-8 with TRBJ1-4; D remains unclear. Per germline, CDR1 SGHTS and CDR2 YDEGEE. This CDR3 has 14 amino acids. V gave up 0 bases and J gave up 8 bases, with 11 bases separating them. CDR3 in amino acids: CASSLAAGGEKLFF. CDR3 nucleotides: TGTGCCAGCAGCTTGGCGGCAGGAGGGGAAAAACTGTTTTTT.

This clone showed up just once. This chain connects TRBV4-1 to TRBJ2-2; D gene unclear. Germline CDR1 and CDR2: MGHRA and YSYEKL. V lost 1 base, J lost 1 base, and 4 bases lay in between. There are 14 residues in the CDR3. The CDR3, as DNA: TGCGCCAGCAGCCAAGGGCTGAACACCGGGGAGCTGTTTTTT. This codes for CASSQGLNTGELFF.

The chain links TRBV9 to TRBJ2-3; TRBD1 aligns across 7 bases. The CDR3 runs to 15 residues. Trimming took 0 bases from V and 0 from J; bases not matched to a gene: 1. Per the germline V gene, CDR1 is SGDLS and CDR2 is YYNGEE. As DNA, the CDR3 is TGTGCCAGCAGCGTAGGGACAGGCAGCACAGATACGCAGTATTTT. Translation gives CASSVGTGSTDTQYF.

The chain links TRBV20-1 to TRBJ2-7; TRBD1 matches 8 bases. In germline, CDR1 is DFQATT, CDR2 SNEGSKA (reference sequence). V lost 6 bases, J lost 7 bases, and 2 bases stayed unmatched. The CDR3 totals 10 residues. CDR3 in amino acids: CSAGDREQYF. In DNA, the CDR3 is TGCAGTGCCGGGGACAGGGAGCAGTACTTC.

The genes are TRBV27 and TRBJ1-5, with TRBD1 matching over 7 bases. With V trimmed by 4 bases and J by 7 bases, 10 bases remained unmatched. From germline, CDR1 is MNHEY and CDR2 SMNVEV (reference sequence). This CDR3 contains 15 residues. In DNA, the CDR3 is TGTGCCAGCAGTTCCAATACAGGGGCACGGCAGCCCCAGCATTTT. The encoded protein is CASSSNTGARQPQHF.

In nucleotides, the CDR3 is TGTGCCAGCAGCTTAGTTCGAGTAGCGGGAGGTAGGGCAGATACGCAGTATTTT. This gives the protein CASSLVRVAGGRADTQYF. The gene calls are TRBV7-6 and TRBJ2-3; 10 bases agree with TRBD2. The CDR3 loop spans 18 amino acids. V lost 1 base and J lost 4; bases outside the gene matches: 11. Germline V gives CDR1 SGHVS, CDR2 FNYEAQ.

The gene calls are TRBV28 and TRBJ2-7, with D possibly being TRBD1 (6 bases). V lost 4 bases and J lost 0, with 10 bases in between. The germline CDR1 and CDR2 sequences are MDHEN and SYDVKM. The CDR3 consists of 14 residues. DNA of the CDR3: TGTGCCAGCAGTTCTCGGGACACCTCCTACGAGCAGTACTTC. Protein product: CASSSRDTSYEQYF.